The 10 T cell receptor beta chains below come from one sample, sequenced in a study of T cell clonotyping in hematopoietic cell transplantation. Time point denoted: recipient sample about 28 days before transplant, after cytoreduction. The data were produced by immunoSEQ multiplex PCR, yet TCRdb's version contains in-frame clones alone and is incomplete. The sample includes tens of thousands of clones, more than 75% of them seen just once. The specimen comprised peripheral blood mononuclear cells, sampled before stem cell transplant. These receptors all stem from a man aged 55 to 70 with biphenotypic leukemia. Some clones in this sample may be carry-over from other donors' samples.

The genes are TRBV30 and TRBJ1-1, with D maybe TRBD1 (6 bases). The ends were cut back, 2 bases at V and 4 bases at J, with 17 bases in the middle. Germline CDR1 reads GTSNPN; CDR2 reads SVGIG (reference sequence). This CDR3 comprises 15 residues. As DNA, the CDR3 is TGTGCCTGGAGTTCACAGGGTGATATTACCACTGAAGCTTTCTTT. As protein: CAWSSQGDITTEAFF.

This clone was observed a handful of times. This chain uses TRBV6-5 with TRBJ2-5; D is perhaps TRBD2 (6 bases). Germline V gene data show CDR1 as MNHEY and CDR2 as SVGAGI. This CDR3 has 14 residues. V dropped 9 bases and J dropped 5 bases, with 19 bases sitting between them. The CDR3 reads CASTRRGRAETQYF. CDR3 nucleotide sequence: TGTGCCAGTACTCGGCGGGGCAGGGCGGAGACCCAGTACTTC.

V gene TRBV9 combines with J gene TRBJ2-3; no clear D gene. V lost 0 bases and J lost 0, with 11 bases in between. The CDR3 contains 16 residues. Germline CDR1 is SGDLS and CDR2 is YYNGEE. This chain's CDR3 is CASSVGEAYSTDTQYF. CDR3 bases: TGTGCCAGCAGCGTAGGGGAAGCCTATAGCACAGATACGCAGTATTTT.

In this sample, this clone turned up a few times. The rearrangement links TRBV28 to TRBJ1-1; TRBD1 matches 8 bases. This CDR3 is 13 amino acids long. Trimming took 5 bases from V and 7 from J; bases not matched to a gene: 6. Germline V gene data show CDR1 as MDHEN and CDR2 as SYDVKM. Here the CDR3 DNA reads TGTGCCAGCAGTCTGGACAGGGCATTTGAAGCTTTCTTT. It specifies CASSLDRAFEAFF.

V gene TRBV29-1 combines with J gene TRBJ2-3, with D perhaps TRBD1 (7 bases). The CDR3 totals 14 residues. Germline CDR1 reads SQVTM; CDR2 reads ANQGSEA. V shed 3 bases and J shed 4 bases, with 14 bases lying between them. The CDR3 loop reads CSVEAGGIADTQYF. The CDR3 DNA sequence: TGCAGCGTTGAGGCAGGGGGGATCGCAGATACGCAGTATTTT.

The CDR3 sequence is CASSLSGRERGETQYF. CDR3 in DNA: TGTGCCAGCAGCTTATCGGGTCGGGAGCGGGGAGAGACCCAGTACTTC. The chain uses TRBV7-9 and TRBJ2-5; 7 bases fit TRBD2. The CDR3 contains 16 residues. The germline gives CDR1 SEHNR, CDR2 FQNEAQ (reference sequence). V lost 2 bases, J lost 4 bases, and 10 bases stayed unmatched. Looking up the rest from reference TRBV7-9 and TRBJ2-5 gives the full variable domain: DTGVSQNPRHKITKRGQNVTFRCDPISEHNRLYWYRQTLGQGPEFLTYFQNEAQLEKSRLLSDRFSAERPKGSFSTLEIQRTEQGDSAMYLCASSLSGRERGETQYFGPGTRLLVL.

This chain connects TRBV7-2 to TRBJ2-6; D is undetermined. The CDR3 is made up of 15 amino acids. The germline V gene encodes CDR1 SGHTA and CDR2 FQGNSA. V lost 3 bases to trimming and J lost 0 bases, with 6 bases between them. The CDR3, as DNA: TGTGCCAGCAGCTTTAGCAGCTCTGGGGCCAACGTCCTGACTTTC. Residues: CASSFSSSGANVLTF. Full variable domain (remainder filled in from reference TRBV7-2 and TRBJ2-6): GAGVSQSPSNKVTEKGKDVELRCDPISGHTALYWYRQSLGQGLEFLIYFQGNSAPDKSGLPSDRFSAERTGGSVSTLTIQRTQQEDSAVYLCASSFSSSGANVLTFGAGSRLTVL.

V gene TRBV7-2 combines with J gene TRBJ1-4; 7 nucleotides agree with TRBD1. The germline gives CDR1 SGHTA, CDR2 FQGNSA. This CDR3 region has 14 residues. Trimming took 5 bases from V and 6 from J; bases not matched to a gene: 6. CDR3 residues: CASSLDRRDEKLFF. DNA for the CDR3: TGTGCCAGCAGCCTGGACAGGAGGGATGAAAAACTGTTTTTT.

This clone is deemed medium-sized. The J gene is TRBJ1-1, the V gene TRBV11-2; TRBD1 agrees at 7 bases. Germline CDR1 is SGHAT and CDR2 is FQNNGV. CDR3 size: 14 residues. Trimming at V came to 6 bases and at J to 4 bases, leaving 8 bases not matched to a gene. The chain's CDR3 is CASRPDRVATEAFF. CDR3 DNA sequence: TGTGCCAGCAGACCTGACAGGGTGGCCACTGAAGCTTTCTTT.

In this sample, this clone turned up once. DNA for the CDR3: TGTGCCAGCAGTTTCACCAGCCTAGAAAATAGCAATCAGCCCCAGCATTTT. It translates to CASSFTSLENSNQPQHF. This chain uses TRBV27 with TRBJ1-5; no clear D. There are 17 residues in the CDR3. Germline assignment: CDR1 MNHEY and CDR2 SMNVEV (reference sequence). Trimming removed 3 bases at V and 0 bases at J, with 15 bases between.